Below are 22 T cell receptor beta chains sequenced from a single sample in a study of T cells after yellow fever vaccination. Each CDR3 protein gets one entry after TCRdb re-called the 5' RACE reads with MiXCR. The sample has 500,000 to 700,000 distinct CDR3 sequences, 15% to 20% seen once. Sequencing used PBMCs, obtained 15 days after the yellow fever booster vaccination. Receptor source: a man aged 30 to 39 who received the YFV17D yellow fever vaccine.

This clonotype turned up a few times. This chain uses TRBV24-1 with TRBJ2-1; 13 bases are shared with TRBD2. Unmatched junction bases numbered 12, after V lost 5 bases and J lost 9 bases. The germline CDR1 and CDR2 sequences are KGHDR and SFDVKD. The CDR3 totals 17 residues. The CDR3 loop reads CATSGLTSGRALGEQFF. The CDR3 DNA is TGTGCCACCAGTGGTCTTACTAGCGGGAGGGCACTGGGTGAGCAGTTCTTC.

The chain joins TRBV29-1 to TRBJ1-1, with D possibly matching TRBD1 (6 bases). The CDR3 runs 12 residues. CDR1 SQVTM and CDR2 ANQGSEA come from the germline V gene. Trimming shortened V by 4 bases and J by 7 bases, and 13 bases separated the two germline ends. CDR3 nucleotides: TGCAGCGTTGGTGTAGGGGGTAATGAAGCTTTCTTT. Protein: CSVGVGGNEAFF.

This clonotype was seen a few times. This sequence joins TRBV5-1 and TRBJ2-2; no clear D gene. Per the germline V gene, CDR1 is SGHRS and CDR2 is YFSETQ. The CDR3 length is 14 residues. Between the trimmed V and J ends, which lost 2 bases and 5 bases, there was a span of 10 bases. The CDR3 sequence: CASSLELGTGELFF. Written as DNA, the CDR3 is TGCGCCAGCAGCTTAGAGCTAGGGACCGGGGAGCTGTTTTTT.

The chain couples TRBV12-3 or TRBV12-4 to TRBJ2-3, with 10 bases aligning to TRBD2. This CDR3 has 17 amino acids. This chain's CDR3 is CTFSIRASGRGADTQYF. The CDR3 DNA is TGTACCTTCTCGATCCGGGCCAGCGGGAGGGGCGCAGATACGCAGTATTTT.

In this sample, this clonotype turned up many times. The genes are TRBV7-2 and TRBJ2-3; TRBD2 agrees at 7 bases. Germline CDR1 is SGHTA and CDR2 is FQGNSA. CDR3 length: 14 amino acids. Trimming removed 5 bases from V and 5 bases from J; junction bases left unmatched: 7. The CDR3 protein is CASSQQGREDTQYF. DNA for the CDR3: TGTGCCAGCAGCCAGCAAGGGAGGGAAGATACGCAGTATTTT.

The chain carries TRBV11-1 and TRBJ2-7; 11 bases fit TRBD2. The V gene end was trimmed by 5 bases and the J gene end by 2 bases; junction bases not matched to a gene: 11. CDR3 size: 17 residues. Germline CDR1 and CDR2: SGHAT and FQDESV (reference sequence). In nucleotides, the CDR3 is TGTGCCAGCAGCCTACGCCCCGGGACTAGCGGAGCCTACGAGCAGTACTTC. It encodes CASSLRPGTSGAYEQYF.

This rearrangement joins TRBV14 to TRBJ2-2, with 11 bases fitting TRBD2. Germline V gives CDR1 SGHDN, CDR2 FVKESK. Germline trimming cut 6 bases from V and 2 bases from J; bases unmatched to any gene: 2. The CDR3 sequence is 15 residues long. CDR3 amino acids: CASSGTSGNTGELFF. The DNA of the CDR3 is TGTGCCAGCAGTGGGACTAGCGGAAACACCGGGGAGCTGTTTTTT. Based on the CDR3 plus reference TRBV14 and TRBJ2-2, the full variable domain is EAGVTQFPSHSVIEKGQTVTLRCDPISGHDNLYWYRRVMGKEIKFLLHFVKESKQDESGMPNNRFLAERTGGTYSTLKVQPAELEDSGVYFCASSGTSGNTGELFFGEGSRLTVL.

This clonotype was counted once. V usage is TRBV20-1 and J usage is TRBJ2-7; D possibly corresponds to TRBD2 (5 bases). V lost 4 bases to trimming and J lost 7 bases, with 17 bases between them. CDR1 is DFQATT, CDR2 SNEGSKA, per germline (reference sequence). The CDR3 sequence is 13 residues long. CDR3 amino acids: CSATGSLTGEQYF. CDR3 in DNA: TGCAGTGCTACCGGGTCCCTAACGGGGGAGCAGTACTTC.

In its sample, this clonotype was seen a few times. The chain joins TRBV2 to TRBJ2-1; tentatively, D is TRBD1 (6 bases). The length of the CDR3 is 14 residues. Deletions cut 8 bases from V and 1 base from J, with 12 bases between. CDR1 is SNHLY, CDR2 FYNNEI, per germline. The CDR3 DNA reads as TGTGCCAGCCGAAACAGGGAGTCCTACAATGAGCAGTTCTTC. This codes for CASRNRESYNEQFF.

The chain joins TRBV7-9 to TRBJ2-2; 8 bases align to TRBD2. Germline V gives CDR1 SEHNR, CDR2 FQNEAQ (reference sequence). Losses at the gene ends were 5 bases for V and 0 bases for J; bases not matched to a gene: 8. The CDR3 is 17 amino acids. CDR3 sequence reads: CASSPNGLAANTGELFF. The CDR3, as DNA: TGTGCCAGCAGCCCCAACGGACTAGCCGCGAACACCGGGGAGCTGTTTTTT.

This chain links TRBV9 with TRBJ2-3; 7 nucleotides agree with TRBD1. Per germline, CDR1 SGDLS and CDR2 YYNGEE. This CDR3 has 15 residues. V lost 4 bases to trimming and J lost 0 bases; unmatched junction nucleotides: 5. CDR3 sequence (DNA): TGTGCCAGCAGCCCCGAGGGGGCTAGCACAGATACGCAGTATTTT. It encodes CASSPEGASTDTQYF.

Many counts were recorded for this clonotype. CDR3 sequence reads: CASSRTPGQIYEQYF. The CDR3 region has the DNA TGTGCCAGCAGTCGAACTCCGGGACAGATCTACGAGCAGTACTTC. The gene calls are TRBV5-5 and TRBJ2-7; TRBD1 aligns across 7 bases. The CDR3 has 15 amino acids. V was pared by 5 bases and J by 3 bases, with 11 bases of the junction left unmatched. Germline CDR1 and CDR2: SGHKS and YYEKEE (reference sequence).

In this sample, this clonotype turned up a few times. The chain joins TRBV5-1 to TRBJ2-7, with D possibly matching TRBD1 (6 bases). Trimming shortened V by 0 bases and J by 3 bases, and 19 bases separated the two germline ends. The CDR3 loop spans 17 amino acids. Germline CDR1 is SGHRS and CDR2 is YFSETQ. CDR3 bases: TGCGCCAGCAGCTTGGTACAGGGTGGGACCCTCAGCTACGAGCAGTACTTC. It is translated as CASSLVQGGTLSYEQYF.

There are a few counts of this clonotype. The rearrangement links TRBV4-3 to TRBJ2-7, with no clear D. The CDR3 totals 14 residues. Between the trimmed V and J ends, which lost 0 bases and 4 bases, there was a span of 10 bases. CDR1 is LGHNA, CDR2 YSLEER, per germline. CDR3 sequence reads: CASSQDADRYEQYF. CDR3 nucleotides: TGCGCCAGCAGCCAAGATGCGGACCGATACGAGCAGTACTTC.

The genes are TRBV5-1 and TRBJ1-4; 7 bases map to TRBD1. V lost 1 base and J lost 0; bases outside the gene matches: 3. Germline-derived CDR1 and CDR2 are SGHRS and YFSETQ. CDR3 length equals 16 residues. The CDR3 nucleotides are TGCGCCAGCAGCTTGACAGGGGCCACAACTAATGAAAAACTGTTTTTT. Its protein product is CASSLTGATTNEKLFF.

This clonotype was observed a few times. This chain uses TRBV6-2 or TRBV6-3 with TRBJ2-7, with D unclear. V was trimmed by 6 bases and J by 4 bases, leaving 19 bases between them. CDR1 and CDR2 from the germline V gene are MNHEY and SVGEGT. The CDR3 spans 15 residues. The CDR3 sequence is CASRTPLFERYEQYF. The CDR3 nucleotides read TGTGCCAGCAGGACTCCACTATTTGAAAGGTACGAGCAGTACTTC.

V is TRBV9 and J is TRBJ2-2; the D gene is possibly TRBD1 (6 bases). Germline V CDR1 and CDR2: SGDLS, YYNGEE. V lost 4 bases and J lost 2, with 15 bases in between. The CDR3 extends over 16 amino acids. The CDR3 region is CASSPGDRTNTGELFF. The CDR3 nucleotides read TGTGCCAGCAGCCCAGGAGACAGGACAAACACCGGGGAGCTGTTTTTT.

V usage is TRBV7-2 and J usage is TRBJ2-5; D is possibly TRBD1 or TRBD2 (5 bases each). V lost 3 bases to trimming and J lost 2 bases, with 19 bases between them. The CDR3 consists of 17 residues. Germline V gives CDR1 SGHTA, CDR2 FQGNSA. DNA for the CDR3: TGTGCCAGCAGCTTGGGGGTGAGGTCAAGGGAGCAAGAGACCCAGTACTTC. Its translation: CASSLGVRSREQETQYF.

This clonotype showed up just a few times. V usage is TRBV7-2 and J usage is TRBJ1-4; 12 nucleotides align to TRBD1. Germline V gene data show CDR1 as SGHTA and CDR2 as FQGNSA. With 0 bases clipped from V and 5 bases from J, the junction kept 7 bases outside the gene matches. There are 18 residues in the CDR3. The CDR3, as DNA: TGTGCCAGCAGCTTAGCTCGGGGGACAGGGGGCGTGAATGAAAAACTGTTTTTT. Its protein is CASSLARGTGGVNEKLFF.

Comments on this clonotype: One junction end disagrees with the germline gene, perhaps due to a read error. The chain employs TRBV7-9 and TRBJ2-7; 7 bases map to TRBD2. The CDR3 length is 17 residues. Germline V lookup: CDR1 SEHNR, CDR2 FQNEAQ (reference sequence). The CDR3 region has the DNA TGTGCCAGCAGCTCCGGACTCTTAGTAGCGGGCTCCGCCGAGCCGTACTTC. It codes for CASSSGLLVAGSAEPYF.

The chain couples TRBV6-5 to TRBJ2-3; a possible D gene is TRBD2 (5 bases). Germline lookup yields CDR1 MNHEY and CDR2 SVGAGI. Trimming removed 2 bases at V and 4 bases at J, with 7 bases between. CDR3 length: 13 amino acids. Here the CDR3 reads CASSYVRADTQYF. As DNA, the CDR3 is TGTGCCAGCAGTTACGTGAGGGCAGATACGCAGTATTTT.

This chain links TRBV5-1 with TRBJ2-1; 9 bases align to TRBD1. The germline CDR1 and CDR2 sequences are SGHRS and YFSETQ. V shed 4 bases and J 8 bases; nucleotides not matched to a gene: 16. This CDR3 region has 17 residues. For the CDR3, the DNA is TGCGCCAGCAGCCCTTTCATCCGGGACAGGGTTAACCATGAGCAGTTCTTC. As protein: CASSPFIRDRVNHEQFF.